The following is a TCR beta chain sequence with its context. Deletions cut 5 bases from V and 0 bases from J, with 11 bases between. Germline CDR1 reads SEHNR; CDR2 reads FQNEAQ (reference sequence). CDR3 length equals 15 residues. After isolation, RNA underwent reverse transcription to generate cDNA as the sequencing template. Repertoires were generated with immunoSEQ multiplex PCR, while TCRdb's copy carries only in-frame clones and drops some. The profile shows some 190,000 clones, 51% of them singletons. This specimen comes from a study of CD8+ T cells in alopecia areata. Treatment of the sample: oral pan-JAK inhibitor, 5-10 mg twice daily. Both CD4+ and CD8+ T cells were separated by sorting PBMCs.

The clonotype was recovered from a human donor with alopecia areata. This specimen consisted of CD8+ T cells sorted from blood, obtained around week 53, from a patient treated with tofacitinib. The gene calls are TRBV7-9 and TRBJ1-3; tentative D call: TRBD1 (6 bases). CDR3 loop: CASSPAGVSGNTIYF. The CDR3 bases are TGTGCCAGCAGCCCCGCAGGGGTCTCTGGAAACACCATATATTTT.